The 8 T cell receptor beta chains below all came from one sample that was sequenced in a study of T cell responses to AZD1222 COVID-19 vaccine. Only in-frame clones appear in the TCRdb table, and some are missing; sequencing was by immunoSEQ multiplex PCR. This table has around 210,000 clones, about 94% appearing once. This specimen was peripheral blood, taken 28 days after the second dose of the MenACWY control vaccine. All receptors come from an adult who received the MenACWY meningococcal vaccine as a control.

The CDR3 here is CASSPGRTYEQYF. The CDR3 DNA reads TGTGCCAGCAGCCCGGGACGGACCTACGAGCAGTACTTC. V is TRBV11-1 and J is TRBJ2-7, with D perhaps matching TRBD1 or TRBD2 (5 bases each). The CDR3 has 13 residues. The V end lost 5 bases, the J end lost 2 bases, and 10 bases lay between the germline ends. Germline CDR1 is SGHAT and CDR2 is FQDESV (reference sequence). Filled out from reference TRBV11-1 and TRBJ2-7, the complete variable domain reads EAEVAQSPRYKITEKSQAVAFWCDPISGHATLYWYRQILGQGPELLVQFQDESVVDDSQLPKDRFSAERLKGVDSTLKIQPAELGDSAMYLCASSPGRTYEQYFGPGTRLTVT.

The rearrangement links TRBV27 to TRBJ2-7; 7 bases align to TRBD2. V trimming: 1 base; J trimming: 2 bases; junction bases outside the gene matches: 2. This CDR3 is 14 amino acids long. In germline, CDR1 is MNHEY, CDR2 SMNVEV (reference sequence). The CDR3 spells CASSLFAGAYEQYF. CDR3 DNA: TGTGCCAGCAGTTTATTTGCGGGAGCCTACGAGCAGTACTTC.

V usage is TRBV5-1 and J usage is TRBJ2-7; D is ambiguous. This CDR3 has 13 residues. Germline CDR1 reads SGHRS; CDR2 reads YFSETQ. V was cut by 0 bases and J by 1 base, with 5 bases left in between. CDR3: CASSLAESYEQYF. CDR3 nucleotides: TGCGCCAGCAGCTTGGCCGAGTCCTACGAGCAGTACTTC.

The chain employs TRBV7-9 and TRBJ1-5, with unresolved D. The germline gives CDR1 SEHNR, CDR2 FQNEAQ (reference sequence). Trimming removed 6 bases from V and 0 bases from J, with 6 bases in between. The CDR3 is made up of 13 amino acids. The CDR3 is CASRGYSNQPQHF. The CDR3 nucleotides read TGTGCCAGCAGGGGGTATAGCAATCAGCCCCAGCATTTT.

The rearrangement links TRBV10-3 to TRBJ2-5, with 12 bases fitting TRBD2. V was clipped by 4 bases and J by 3 bases; unmatched bases: 3. This CDR3 is built from 15 residues. Germline lookup yields CDR1 ENHRY and CDR2 SYGVKD. The CDR3 spells CAISASSGGEETQYF. For the CDR3, the DNA is TGTGCCATCAGTGCGTCTAGCGGGGGGGAAGAGACCCAGTACTTC.

This chain connects TRBV4-1 to TRBJ2-1, with D tentatively TRBD2 (5 bases). Trimming took 2 bases from V and 0 from J, leaving 8 bases between them. The CDR3 contains 15 residues. Germline-derived CDR1 and CDR2 are MGHRA and YSYEKL. The CDR3 bases are TGCGCCAGCAGCCAATCCGGGAACTCCTACAATGAGCAGTTCTTC. Its protein product is CASSQSGNSYNEQFF.

Of note for this clone: Other DNA sequences in the sample encode the same CDR3. This rearrangement joins TRBV27 to TRBJ2-7; no reliable D call. The CDR3 is 12 residues long. With 3 bases removed from V and 7 bases from J, the gap between germline ends came to 10 bases. CDR1 and CDR2 from the germline V gene are MNHEY and SMNVEV (reference sequence). The CDR3, as DNA: TGTGCCAGCAGTTTGATCGGTGGGGAGCAGTACTTC. It encodes CASSLIGGEQYF.

This clone was seen a handful of times. The genes are TRBV7-9 and TRBJ2-1; tentatively, D is TRBD2 (6 bases). This CDR3 comprises 16 residues. V lost 2 bases to trimming and J lost 0 bases, with 11 bases between them. Germline assignment: CDR1 SEHNR and CDR2 FQNEAQ (reference sequence). Written as DNA, the CDR3 is TGTGCCAGCAGCTTACTGCGGGAAAGCTCCTACAATGAGCAGTTCTTC. Its protein product is CASSLLRESSYNEQFF.